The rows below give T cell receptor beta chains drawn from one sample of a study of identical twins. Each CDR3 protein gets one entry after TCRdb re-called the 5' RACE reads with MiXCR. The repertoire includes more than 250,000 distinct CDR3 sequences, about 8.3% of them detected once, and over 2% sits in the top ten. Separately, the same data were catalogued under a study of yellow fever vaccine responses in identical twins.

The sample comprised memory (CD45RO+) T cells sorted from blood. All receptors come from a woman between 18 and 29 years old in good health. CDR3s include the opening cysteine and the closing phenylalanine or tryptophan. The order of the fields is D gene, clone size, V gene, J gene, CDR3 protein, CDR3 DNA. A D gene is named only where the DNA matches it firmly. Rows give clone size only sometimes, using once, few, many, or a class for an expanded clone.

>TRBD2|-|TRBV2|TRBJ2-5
CAICPGLAESLQETQYF
TGTGCCATCTGCCCGGGACTAGCGGAGTCCCTTCAAGAGACCCAGTACTTC
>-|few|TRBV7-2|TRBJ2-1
CASSLGLGLLMRQFF
TGTGCCAGCAGCTTAGGGCTGGGGCTTCTTATGAGGCAGTTCTTC
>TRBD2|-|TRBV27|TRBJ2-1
CASSRLAGKVNEQFF
TGTGCCAGCAGTCGACTAGCGGGAAAGGTTAATGAGCAGTTCTTC
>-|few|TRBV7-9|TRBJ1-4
CASSTYGGGAREKLFF
TGTGCCAGCAGCACCTACGGTGGGGGGGCGCGTGAAAAACTGTTTTTT
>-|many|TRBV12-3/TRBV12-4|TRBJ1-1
CASSQQQGSVRTEAFF
TGTGCCAGCAGTCAGCAACAGGGATCAGTAAGGACTGAAGCTTTCTTT
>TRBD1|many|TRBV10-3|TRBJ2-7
CAIRGQDFYEQYF
TGTGCCATCAGGGGACAGGACTTCTACGAGCAGTACTTC
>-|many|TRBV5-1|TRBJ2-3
CASSLDSGDTQYF
TGCGCCAGCAGCTTGGACTCAGGAGATACGCAGTATTTT
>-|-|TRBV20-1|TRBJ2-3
CSAESRTGSENLDTQYF
TGCAGTGCTGAAAGCCGGACCGGGAGTGAGAATTTAGATACGCAGTATTTT
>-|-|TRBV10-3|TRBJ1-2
CAISAGAGVAINYGYTF
TGTGCCATCAGTGCCGGGGCAGGGGTAGCGATTAACTATGGCTACACCTTC
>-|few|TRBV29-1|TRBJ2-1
CSVALKANEQFF
TGCAGCGTTGCTCTCAAGGCGAATGAGCAGTTCTTC
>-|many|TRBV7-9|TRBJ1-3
CASSAADTIYF
TGTGCCAGCAGCGCTGCGGACACCATATATTTT
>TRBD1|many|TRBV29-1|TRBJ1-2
CSVLDRVDDGYTF
TGCAGCGTCTTGGACAGGGTGGATGATGGCTACACCTTC
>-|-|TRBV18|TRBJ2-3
CASSPRPAGDTDTQYF
TGTGCCAGCTCACCACGTCCGGCAGGCGACACAGATACGCAGTATTTT
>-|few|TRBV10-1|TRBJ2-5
CASRDVETQYF
TGCGCCAGCAGGGATGTAGAGACCCAGTACTTC
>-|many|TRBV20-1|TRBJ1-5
CSAHPGGVGNQPQHF
TGCAGTGCGCACCCTGGAGGGGTGGGCAATCAGCCCCAGCATTTT
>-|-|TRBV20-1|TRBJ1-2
CSARDALQSNYGYTF
TGCAGTGCTAGAGATGCTCTACAGAGTAACTATGGCTACACCTTC
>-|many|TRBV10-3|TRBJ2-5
CAISESPANAETQYF
TGTGCCATCAGTGAGTCCCCAGCGAACGCGGAGACCCAGTACTTC
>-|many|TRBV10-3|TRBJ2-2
CAISLGGQGTGELFF
TGTGCCATCTCCTTGGGGGGGCAGGGCACCGGGGAGCTGTTTTTT
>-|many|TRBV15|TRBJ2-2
CATSRDHAGELFF
TGTGCCACCAGCAGAGATCACGCCGGGGAGCTGTTTTTT
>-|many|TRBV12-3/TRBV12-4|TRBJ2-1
CASSYGQSSYNEQFF
TGTGCCAGCTCCTACGGACAGAGCTCCTACAATGAGCAGTTCTTC
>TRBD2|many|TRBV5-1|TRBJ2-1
CASSLAGLAGGSSYNEQFF
TGCGCCAGCAGCTTGGCTGGACTAGCGGGAGGGAGCTCCTACAATGAGCAGTTCTTC
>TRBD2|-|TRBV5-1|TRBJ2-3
CASSLRLAGGPTDTQYF
TGCGCCAGCAGCTTACGACTAGCGGGGGGGCCCACAGATACGCAGTATTTT
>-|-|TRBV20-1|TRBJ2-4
CSAQFTGRAKNIQYF
TGCAGTGCTCAATTTACGGGGAGGGCCAAAAACATTCAGTACTTC
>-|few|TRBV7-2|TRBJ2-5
CASSLVLDRQETQYF
TGTGCCAGCAGCTTAGTGTTGGACAGACAAGAGACCCAGTACTTC
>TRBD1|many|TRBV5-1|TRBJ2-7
CASRRDRGNSEQYF
TGCGCCAGCCGCCGGGACAGGGGAAACTCCGAGCAGTACTTC
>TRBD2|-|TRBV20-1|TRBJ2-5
CSANRASGGETQYF
TGCAGTGCTAATCGGGCTAGCGGGGGGGAGACCCAGTACTTC
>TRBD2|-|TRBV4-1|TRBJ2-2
CASSQNAGANTGELFF
TGCGCCAGCAGCCAAAATGCGGGGGCGAACACCGGGGAGCTGTTTTTT
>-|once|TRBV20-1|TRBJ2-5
CSGQMGQETQYF
TGCAGTGGGCAAATGGGCCAAGAGACCCAGTACTTC
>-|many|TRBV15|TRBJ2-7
CATSKRPGEQYF
TGTGCCACCAGCAAGAGACCCGGCGAGCAGTACTTC
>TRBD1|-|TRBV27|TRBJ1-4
CATKQGLANEKLFF
TGTGCCACCAAACAGGGGCTCGCTAATGAAAAACTGTTTTTT
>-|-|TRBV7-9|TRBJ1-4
CASSLGGPVNEKLFF
TGTGCCAGCAGCTTAGGTGGGCCAGTTAATGAAAAACTGTTTTTT
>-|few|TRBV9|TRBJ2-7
CASSVGGGEQYF
TGTGCCAGCAGCGTAGGGGGAGGCGAGCAGTACTTC
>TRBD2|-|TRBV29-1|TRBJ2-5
CSVQGTSGQETQYF
TGCAGCGTCCAAGGGACTAGCGGCCAAGAGACCCAGTACTTC
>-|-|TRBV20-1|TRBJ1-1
CSHHRTNTEAFF
TGCAGTCATCACAGGACGAACACTGAAGCTTTCTTT
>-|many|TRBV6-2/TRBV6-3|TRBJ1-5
CASDRRNNQPQHF
TGTGCCAGCGACCGGAGAAACAATCAGCCCCAGCATTTT
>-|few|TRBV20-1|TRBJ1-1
CSASREEAFF
TGCAGTGCTAGTCGGGAGGAAGCTTTCTTT
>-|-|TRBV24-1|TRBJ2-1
CATSDLGGAGFF
TGTGCCACCAGTGATTTGGGGGGGGCCGGGTTCTTC
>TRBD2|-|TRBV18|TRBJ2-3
CASSPPAAGGPDTQYF
TGTGCCAGCTCACCACCGGCTGCGGGGGGGCCAGATACGCAGTATTTT
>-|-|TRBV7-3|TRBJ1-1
CASSLSYGAEAFF
TGTGCCAGCAGCTTAAGTTATGGCGCTGAAGCTTTCTTT
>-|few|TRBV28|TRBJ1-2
CASSPRTYYGYTF
TGTGCCAGCAGTCCACGGACCTACTATGGCTACACCTTC
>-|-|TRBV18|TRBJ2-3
CASSRRDGDTQYF
TGTGCCAGCTCACGCCGGGACGGGGATACGCAGTATTTT
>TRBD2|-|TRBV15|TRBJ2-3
CATSNSGGPADTQYF
TGTGCCACCAGTAACAGCGGGGGGCCGGCAGATACGCAGTATTTT
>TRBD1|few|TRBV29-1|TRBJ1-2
CSVAHGTADYGYTF
TGCAGCGTTGCGCATGGGACAGCCGACTATGGCTACACCTTC
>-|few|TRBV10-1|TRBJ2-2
CASSEGTRPGELFF
TGCGCCAGCAGTGAGGGGACTCGCCCCGGGGAGCTGTTTTTT
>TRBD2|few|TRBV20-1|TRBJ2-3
CSAYGGGTGVAPDTQYF
TGCAGTGCTTACGGGGGGGGGACGGGTGTGGCCCCAGATACGCAGTATTTT
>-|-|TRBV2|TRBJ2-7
CASSEGLGGRGYF
TGTGCCAGCAGTGAAGGATTGGGTGGCCGGGGGTACTTC
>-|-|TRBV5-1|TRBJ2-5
CASKASETQYF
TGCGCCAGCAAGGCGTCCGAGACCCAGTACTTC
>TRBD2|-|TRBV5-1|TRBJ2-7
CASSPGLAGTAYEQYF
TGCGCCAGCAGCCCCGGACTAGCGGGGACGGCCTACGAGCAGTACTTC
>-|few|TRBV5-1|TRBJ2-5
CASSLGGSRQETQYF
TGCGCCAGCAGCTTGGGGGGGAGTAGACAAGAGACCCAGTACTTC
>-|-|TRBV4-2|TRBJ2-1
CASSRDVSSYNEQFF
TGTGCCAGCAGCCGGGACGTCAGCTCCTACAATGAGCAGTTCTTC
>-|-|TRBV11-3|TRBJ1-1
CASSSTGGGTEAFF
TGTGCCAGCAGCTCCACCGGGGGGGGCACTGAAGCTTTCTTT
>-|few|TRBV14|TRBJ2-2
CASSQNEARAGELFF
TGTGCCAGCAGCCAGAATGAGGCAAGGGCCGGGGAGCTGTTTTTT
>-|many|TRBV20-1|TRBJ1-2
CSAQDRDNYGYTF
TGCAGTGCGCAAGACAGAGATAACTATGGCTACACCTTC
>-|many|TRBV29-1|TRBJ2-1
CSVGYDSSYNEQFF
TGCAGCGTTGGGTACGACAGCTCCTACAATGAGCAGTTCTTC
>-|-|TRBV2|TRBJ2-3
CASSELWGVDTQYF
TGTGCCAGCAGTGAGTTATGGGGCGTAGATACGCAGTATTTT
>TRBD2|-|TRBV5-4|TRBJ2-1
CASSSAGLTSGGPPYNEQFF
TGTGCCAGCAGCTCGGCCGGCCTAACTAGCGGGGGACCCCCCTACAATGAGCAGTTCTTC
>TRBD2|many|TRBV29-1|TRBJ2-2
CSVGVSSGTTGELFF
TGCAGCGTTGGAGTGTCTAGCGGGACAACCGGGGAGCTGTTTTTT
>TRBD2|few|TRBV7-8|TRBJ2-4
CASSLGGSGRGNRDIQYF
TGTGCCAGCAGCTTAGGCGGTAGCGGGAGAGGGAACAGGGACATTCAGTACTTC
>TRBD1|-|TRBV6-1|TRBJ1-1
CASSDQGGLLVGEAFF
TGTGCCAGCAGTGACCAGGGGGGGTTGCTTGTGGGTGAAGCTTTCTTT
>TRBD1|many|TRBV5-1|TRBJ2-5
CASRPTTGQGQETQYF
TGCGCCAGCAGACCAACAACGGGACAGGGCCAAGAGACCCAGTACTTC